This TCR beta chain was found in a study of identical twins. MiXCR, run by TCRdb on the 5' RACE reads, gives a single entry per CDR3 protein. The repertoire holds about 530,000 distinct CDR3 sequences, 20% to 25% seen once, with 0.45% to 0.5% in the top ten. This clonotype was found a few times. This CDR3 is 16 amino acids long. The V gene end was trimmed by 4 bases and the J gene end by 2 bases; junction bases not matched to a gene: 11. CDR1 and CDR2 from the germline V gene are SGHRS and YFSETQ. The same sample was also studied in work on yellow fever vaccine responses in identical twins.

This sequence joins TRBV5-1 and TRBJ1-1; TRBD1 matches at 7 bases. The receptor was derived from a woman under 30 in good health. Specimen: CD4+ T cells sorted from blood. The CDR3 sequence: CASSPTGFGLNTEAFF. The CDR3 DNA reads as TGCGCCAGCAGCCCGACAGGGTTTGGACTTAACACTGAAGCTTTCTTT.